A selection of T cell receptor beta chains follows, all from one sample in a study of T cell responses to AZD1222 COVID-19 vaccine. Sequenced by immunoSEQ multiplex PCR; TCRdb stores in-frame clones only, minus some. The sample holds some 120,000 clones; approximately 85% are singletons and the top ten take approximately 18%. Source: peripheral blood, taken on day 0 of MenACWY control vaccination. These receptor sequences come from an adult in good health. Both conserved end residues are part of each CDR3. D genes are given only for firm matches. Size is stated for part of the rows, as once, few or many counts, or as a class when the clone is expanded.

abundance	v_gene	j_gene	d_gene	CDR3aa	CDR3nt
-	TRBV3-1/TRBV3-2	TRBJ2-1	-	CASSPPLATYNEQFF	TGTGCCAGCAGCCCCCCGTTGGCCACGTACAATGAGCAGTTCTTC
-	TRBV19	TRBJ2-1	TRBD2	CASSITLAGDGAEQFF	TGTGCCAGTAGTATAACCCTAGCGGGGGATGGGGCCGAGCAGTTCTTC
-	TRBV6-1	TRBJ2-1	-	CASSEPGNSYNEQFF	TGTGCCAGCAGTGAACCGGGGAACTCCTACAATGAGCAGTTCTTC
-	TRBV5-8	TRBJ1-4	-	CASRSPGHPSLLPNEKLFF	TGTGCCAGCAGGTCACCGGGCCACCCGTCTCTCTTACCTAATGAAAAACTGTTTTTT
-	TRBV7-9	TRBJ2-1	TRBD2	CASRQQKGLAYNEQFF	TGTGCCAGCAGGCAGCAAAAAGGACTAGCCTACAATGAGCAGTTCTTC
few	TRBV10-3	TRBJ1-6	TRBD1	CAISAGQEYSPLHF	TGTGCCATCAGTGCCGGACAGGAATATTCACCCCTCCACTTT
-	TRBV24-1	TRBJ2-7	-	CATSDPLIHEQYF	TGTGCCACCAGTGATCCCCTCATCCACGAGCAGTACTTC
-	TRBV6-5	TRBJ1-5	TRBD1	CASSHGTDPNQPQHF	TGTGCCAGCAGCCACGGGACAGATCCAAATCAGCCCCAGCATTTT
-	TRBV29-1	TRBJ2-4	TRBD1	CSVELTNRGQTWNIQYF	TGCAGCGTTGAACTCACCAACAGGGGCCAAACTTGGAACATTCAGTACTTC
-	TRBV4-1	TRBJ2-3	-	CASSAGQTRNTQYF	TGCGCCAGCAGTGCGGGGCAGACCAGAAATACGCAGTATTTT
-	TRBV4-1	TRBJ2-2	TRBD2	CASAQLAGGTGELFF	TGCGCCAGCGCTCAACTAGCGGGAGGTACCGGGGAGCTGTTTTTT
-	TRBV12-3/TRBV12-4	TRBJ1-5	-	CARTGNQPQHF	TGTGCCAGAACGGGCAATCAGCCCCAGCATTTT
-	TRBV11-2	TRBJ1-2	TRBD1	CASSPGWDRISPNYGYTF	TGTGCCAGCAGCCCCGGATGGGACAGGATCTCCCCTAACTATGGCTACACCTTC
-	TRBV7-9	TRBJ2-1	TRBD1	CASSYYRGRDYNEQFF	TGTGCCAGCAGCTACTACAGGGGGCGCGACTACAATGAGCAGTTCTTC
-	TRBV5-1	TRBJ2-7	TRBD1	CASSSTGPPYEQYF	TGCGCCAGCAGCTCGACAGGGCCCCCCTACGAGCAGTACTTC